Each of the 10 T cell receptor beta chains below was sequenced from the same sample in a study of shared clonotypes between healthy human individuals. TCRdb keeps only in-frame clones here, not all; method: immunoSEQ multiplex PCR. The table shows about 2.1 million clones, with 85% to 95% occurring only once. Naive CD8 cells, CD45RO-negative and positively selected for CCR7, excluded terminally differentiated effector memory CD45RA+ cells. The sequencing sample was made of naive CD8+ T cells from PBMCs. These receptors were taken from a man younger than 35 in good health. Some clones in this sample may be carry-over from other donors' samples.

The J gene is TRBJ1-1, the V gene TRBV19; tentative D call: TRBD1 (5 bases). V gave up 3 bases and J gave up 8 bases, with 13 bases separating them. This CDR3 has 13 residues. Germline V lookup: CDR1 LNHDA, CDR2 SQIVND (reference sequence). CDR3 nucleotides: TGTGCCAGTAGTATTTGGGCGGGGGAGGAAGCTTTCTTT. Translating it yields CASSIWAGEEAFF.

The chain combines TRBV4-1 with TRBJ2-7, with TRBD2 matching over 8 bases. This CDR3 has 15 amino acids. Germline V gene data show CDR1 as MGHRA and CDR2 as YSYEKL. V lost 0 bases, J lost 3 bases, and 4 bases stayed unmatched. CDR3 bases: TGCGCCAGCAGCCAAGAACCCCTAGCGGGCTACGAGCAGTACTTC. Its translation is CASSQEPLAGYEQYF.

The gene calls are TRBV7-9 and TRBJ2-7; no clear D gene. The length of the CDR3 is 14 residues. The V gene lost 1 base and the J gene lost 1 base, with 8 bases spanning the gap. Germline loops: CDR1 SEHNR, CDR2 FQNEAQ (reference sequence). The CDR3 DNA is TGTGCCAGCAGCTTAGGGGTACCGTCCTACGAGCAGTACTTC. Protein product: CASSLGVPSYEQYF.

The CDR3 region is CASSLVAGMEGNIQYF. CDR3 nucleotides: TGTGCCAGCAGCTTAGTCGCGGGTATGGAAGGAAACATTCAGTACTTC. J is TRBJ2-4 and V is TRBV7-2, with a possible D match to TRBD2 (5 bases). The CDR3 consists of 16 residues. CDR1 is SGHTA, CDR2 FQGNSA, per germline. Trimming left V 1 base short and J 6 bases short, with 16 bases between.

As DNA, the CDR3 is TGTGCCACCAGCGGGTCATTGGGACAGGACTACGAGCAGTACTTC. Translating it yields CATSGSLGQDYEQYF. This chain links TRBV15 with TRBJ2-7; TRBD1 agrees at 8 bases. Trimming at V came to 5 bases and at J to 3 bases, leaving 9 bases not matched to a gene. The CDR3 has 15 residues. Per germline, CDR1 LNHNV and CDR2 YYDKDF (reference sequence).

The genes are TRBV10-3 and TRBJ2-2, with D hard to call. Trimming shortened V by 3 bases and J by 2 bases, and 10 bases separated the two germline ends. The germline CDR1 and CDR2 sequences are ENHRY and SYGVKD. There are 15 residues in the CDR3. CDR3 residues: CAISDGSFNTGELFF. CDR3 nucleotides: TGTGCCATCAGTGATGGCTCGTTTAACACCGGGGAGCTGTTTTTT.

Only one count was recorded for this clone. The chain carries TRBV5-1 and TRBJ1-1; D might be TRBD1 (5 bases). The CDR3 consists of 16 residues. Germline loops: CDR1 SGHRS, CDR2 YFSETQ. V was pared by 4 bases and J by 4 bases, with 20 bases between. The CDR3 spells CASSAGEGQGFTEAFF. The CDR3 DNA reads TGCGCCAGCAGCGCGGGAGAGGGGCAGGGCTTCACTGAAGCTTTCTTT.

This chain uses TRBV7-9 with TRBJ1-2; a weak D match, TRBD1 (5 bases). Per the germline V gene, CDR1 is SEHNR and CDR2 is FQNEAQ (reference sequence). V was clipped by 0 bases and J by 6 bases, with 17 bases between them. CDR3 length: 16 residues. CDR3 sequence (DNA): TGTGCCAGCAGCTTAGCGTCCGGGGACGGAAGAAATGGCTACACCTTC. It encodes CASSLASGDGRNGYTF.

Comment on this clone: The same CDR3 can be traced to other DNA sequences in this sample. This chain connects TRBV13 to TRBJ1-5; D is ambiguous. Germline V CDR1 and CDR2: PRHDT, FYEKMQ (reference sequence). The CDR3 contains 13 residues. Between the trimmed V and J ends, which lost 0 bases and 6 bases, there was a span of 6 bases. CDR3 sequence: CASSLGRSQPQHF. For the CDR3, the DNA is TGTGCCAGCAGCTTAGGCAGGTCTCAGCCCCAGCATTTT.

V is TRBV28 and J is TRBJ2-7; 8 bases agree with TRBD2. The V gene's germline CDR1 is MDHEN and CDR2 SYDVKM. The ends lost 4 bases at V and 3 bases at J; junction bases unmatched: 14. The CDR3 totals 17 residues. CDR3 residues: CASSSPREVAGFYEQYF. As DNA, the CDR3 is TGTGCCAGCAGTTCCCCCCGAGAGGTAGCGGGGTTCTACGAGCAGTACTTC.